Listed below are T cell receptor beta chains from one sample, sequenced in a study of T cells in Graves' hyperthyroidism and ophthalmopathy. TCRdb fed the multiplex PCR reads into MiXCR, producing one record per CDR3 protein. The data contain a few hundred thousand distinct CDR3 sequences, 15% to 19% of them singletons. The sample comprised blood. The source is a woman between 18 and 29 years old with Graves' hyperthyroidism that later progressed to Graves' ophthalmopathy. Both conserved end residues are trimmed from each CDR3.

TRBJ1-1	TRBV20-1	SARDASGVGTGGTEAF
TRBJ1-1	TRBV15	ATSREGYTEAF
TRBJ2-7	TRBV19	ASRARDSSYEQY
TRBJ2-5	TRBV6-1	ASSVGTLKHGETQY
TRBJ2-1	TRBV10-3	AIRTPDFHEQF
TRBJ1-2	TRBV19	ASSRTATRGYT
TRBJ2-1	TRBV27	ASSLSQGISSYNEQF
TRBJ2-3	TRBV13	ASSLDRGAGSDTQY
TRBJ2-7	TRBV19	ASTMTIAGSSYEQY
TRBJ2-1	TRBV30	AWSPPGLAGVEQF
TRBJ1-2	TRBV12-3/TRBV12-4	ASSFKAGLYGYT
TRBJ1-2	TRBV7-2	ASSLAPVDVGHGYT
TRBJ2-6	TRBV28	ASSLTPFSGANVLT
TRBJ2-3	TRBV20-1	SARGTPDTQY
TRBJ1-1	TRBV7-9	ASSSIGWARAF
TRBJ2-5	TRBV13	ASSRPERRTSGRNQETQY
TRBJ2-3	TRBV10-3	AISVGTDTQY
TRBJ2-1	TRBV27	ASTPGGSYNEQF
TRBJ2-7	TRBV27	ASSLSVADISYEQY
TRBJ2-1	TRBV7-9	ASSFPTNNEQF
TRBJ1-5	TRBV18	ASSTDIWQPQH